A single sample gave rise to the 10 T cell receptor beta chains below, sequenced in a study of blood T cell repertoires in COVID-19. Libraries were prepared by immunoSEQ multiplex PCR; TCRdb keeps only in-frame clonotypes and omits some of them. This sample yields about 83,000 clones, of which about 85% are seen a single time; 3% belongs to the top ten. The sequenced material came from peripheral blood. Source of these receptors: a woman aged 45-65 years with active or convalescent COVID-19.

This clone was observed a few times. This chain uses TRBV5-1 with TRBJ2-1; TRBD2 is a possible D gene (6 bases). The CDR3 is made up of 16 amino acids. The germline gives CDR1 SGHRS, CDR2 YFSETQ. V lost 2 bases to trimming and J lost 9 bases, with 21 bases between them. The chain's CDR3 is CASSLTGTFPPVEQFF. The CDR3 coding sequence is TGCGCCAGCAGCTTAACCGGGACTTTCCCCCCGGTTGAGCAGTTCTTC. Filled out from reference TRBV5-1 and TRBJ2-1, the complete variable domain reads KAGVTQTPRYLIKTRGQQVTLSCSPISGHRSVSWYQQTPGQGLQFLFEYFSETQRNKGNFPGRFSGRQFSNSRSEMNVSTLELGDSALYLCASSLTGTFPPVEQFFGPGTRLTVL.

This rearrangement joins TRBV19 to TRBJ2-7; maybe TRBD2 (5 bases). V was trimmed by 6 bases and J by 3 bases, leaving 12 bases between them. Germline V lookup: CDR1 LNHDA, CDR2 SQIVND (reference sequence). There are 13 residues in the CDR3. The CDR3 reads CASSPDGLYEQYF. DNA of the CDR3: TGTGCCAGTAGCCCGGACGGACTCTACGAGCAGTACTTC.

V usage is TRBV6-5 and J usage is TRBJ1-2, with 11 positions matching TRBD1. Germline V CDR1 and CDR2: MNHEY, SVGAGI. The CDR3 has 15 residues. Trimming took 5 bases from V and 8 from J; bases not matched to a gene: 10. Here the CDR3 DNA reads TGTGCCAGCAGTAGATCCGGGACAGGGGGGGAGGGCTACACCTTC. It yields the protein CASSRSGTGGEGYTF.

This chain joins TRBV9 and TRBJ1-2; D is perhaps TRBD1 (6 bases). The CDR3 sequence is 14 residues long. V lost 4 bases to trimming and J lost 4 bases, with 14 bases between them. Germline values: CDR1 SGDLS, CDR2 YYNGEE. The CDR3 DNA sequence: TGTGCCAGCAGCCCTACACCGACAGGCTATGGCTACACCTTC. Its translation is CASSPTPTGYGYTF.

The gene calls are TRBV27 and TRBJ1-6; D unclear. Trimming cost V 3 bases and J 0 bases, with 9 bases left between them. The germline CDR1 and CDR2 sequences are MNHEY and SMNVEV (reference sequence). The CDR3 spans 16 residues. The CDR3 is CASSFLGSSYNSPLHF. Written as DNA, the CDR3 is TGTGCCAGCAGTTTTTTAGGGAGCTCCTATAATTCACCCCTCCACTTT.

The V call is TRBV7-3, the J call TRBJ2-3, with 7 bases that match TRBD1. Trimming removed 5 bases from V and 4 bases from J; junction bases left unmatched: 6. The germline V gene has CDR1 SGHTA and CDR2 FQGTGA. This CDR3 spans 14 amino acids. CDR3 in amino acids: CASSPTGSADTQYF. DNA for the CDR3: TGTGCCAGCAGCCCGACAGGGTCCGCAGATACGCAGTATTTT.

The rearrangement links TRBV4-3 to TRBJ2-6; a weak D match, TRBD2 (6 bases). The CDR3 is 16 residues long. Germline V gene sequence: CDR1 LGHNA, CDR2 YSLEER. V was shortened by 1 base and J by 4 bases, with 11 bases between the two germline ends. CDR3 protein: CASSQGASEGANVLTF. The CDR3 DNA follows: TGCGCCAGCAGCCAAGGTGCTAGCGAGGGGGCCAACGTCCTGACTTTC.

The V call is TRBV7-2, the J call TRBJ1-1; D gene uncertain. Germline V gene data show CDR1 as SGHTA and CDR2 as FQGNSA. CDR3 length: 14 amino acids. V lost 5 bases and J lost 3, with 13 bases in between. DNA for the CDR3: TGTGCCAGCAGCCGCGCCGGGGTGGACACTGAAGCTTTCTTT. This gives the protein CASSRAGVDTEAFF.

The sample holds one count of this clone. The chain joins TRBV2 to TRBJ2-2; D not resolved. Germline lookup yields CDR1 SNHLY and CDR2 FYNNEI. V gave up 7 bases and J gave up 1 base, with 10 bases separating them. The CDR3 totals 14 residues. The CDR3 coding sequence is TGTGCCAGCACCCAACGGGTGAACACCGGGGAGCTGTTTTTT. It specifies CASTQRVNTGELFF.

CDR3 residues: CASSSFVAGGGNTIYF. CDR3 bases: TGTGCCAGCAGCTCCTTTGTTGCAGGGGGTGGAAACACCATATATTTT. V gene TRBV5-6 combines with J gene TRBJ1-3; 7 bases match TRBD1. CDR1 is SGHDT, CDR2 YYEEEE, per germline. The V and J ends lost 3 bases and 3 bases, in that order; junction bases with no gene match: 9. The CDR3 totals 16 residues.